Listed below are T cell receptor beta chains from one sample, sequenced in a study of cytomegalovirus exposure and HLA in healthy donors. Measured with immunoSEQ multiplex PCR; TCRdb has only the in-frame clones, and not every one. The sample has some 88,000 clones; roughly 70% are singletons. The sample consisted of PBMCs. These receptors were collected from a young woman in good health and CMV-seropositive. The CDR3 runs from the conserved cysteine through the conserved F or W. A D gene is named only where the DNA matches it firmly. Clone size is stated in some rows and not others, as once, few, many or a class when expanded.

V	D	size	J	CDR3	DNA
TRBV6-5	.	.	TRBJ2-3	CASSYRGSNTDTQYF	TGTGCCAGCAGTTACCGCGGGTCCAACACAGATACGCAGTATTTT
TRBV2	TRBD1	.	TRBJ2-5	CASIPDRARETQYF	TGTGCCAGCATCCCGGACAGGGCGCGAGAGACCCAGTACTTC
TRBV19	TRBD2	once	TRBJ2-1	CASSMTGGSSGKGRFF	TGTGCCAGTAGTATGACCGGTGGCTCTAGCGGGAAAGGGAGGTTCTTC
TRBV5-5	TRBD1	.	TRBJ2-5	CASSPPGGETGGETQYF	TGTGCCAGCAGCCCACCGGGCGGGGAAACAGGGGGGGAGACCCAGTACTTC
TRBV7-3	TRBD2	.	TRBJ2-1	CASSPGLAGDHHNEQFF	TGTGCCAGCAGCCCTGGGTTAGCGGGAGATCACCACAATGAGCAGTTCTTC
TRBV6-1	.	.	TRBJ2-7	CASRLAGYEQYF	TGTGCCAGCAGACTAGCCGGCTACGAGCAGTACTTC
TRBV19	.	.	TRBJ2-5	CASSLGLSATQYF	TGTGCCAGTAGCCTGGGACTCTCCGCGACCCAGTACTTC
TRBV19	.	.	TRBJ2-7	CASSIALSYEQYF	TGTGCCAGTAGTATAGCCCTGTCCTACGAGCAGTACTTC
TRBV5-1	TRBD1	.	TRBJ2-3	CASCQGDPSTDTQYF	TGCGCCAGTTGTCAGGGGGATCCTAGCACAGATACGCAGTATTTT
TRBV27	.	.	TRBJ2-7	CASSLSGANYEQYF	TGTGCCAGCAGTTTAAGTGGGGCTAACTACGAGCAGTACTTC
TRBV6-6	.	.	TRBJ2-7	CASRPEGPAYEQYF	TGTGCCAGCAGGCCCGAGGGCCCTGCCTACGAGCAGTACTTC
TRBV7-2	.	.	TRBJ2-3	CASAAAETQYF	TGTGCCAGCGCCGCAGCGGAAACGCAGTATTTT
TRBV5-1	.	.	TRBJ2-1	CASSSLTVSSYNEQFF	TGCGCCAGCAGCTCGTTGACAGTGAGCTCCTACAATGAGCAGTTCTTC
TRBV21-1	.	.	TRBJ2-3	CASSKGTGGFLPGTQYF	TGTGCCAGCAGCAAAGGGACAGGGGGCTTTCTTCCAGGTACGCAGTATTTT
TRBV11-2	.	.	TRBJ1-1	CASSLVRGVMNTEAFF	TGTGCCAGCAGCTTAGTCCGCGGGGTAATGAACACTGAAGCTTTCTTT
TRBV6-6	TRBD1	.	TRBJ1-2	CASRGQGAYGYTF	TGTGCCAGCAGGGGACAGGGGGCGTATGGCTACACCTTC
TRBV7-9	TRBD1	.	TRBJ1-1	CASIENRGNTEAFF	TGTGCCAGCATCGAAAACAGGGGGAACACTGAAGCTTTCTTT
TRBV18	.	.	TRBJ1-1	CASSLLQAGMNTEAFF	TGTGCCAGCTCACTATTACAGGCGGGAATGAACACTGAAGCTTTCTTT
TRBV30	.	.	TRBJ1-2	CAWSPPAPSRGYGYTF	TGTGCCTGGAGCCCCCCGGCACCTTCTAGGGGCTATGGCTACACCTTC
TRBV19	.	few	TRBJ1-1	CASSIGRGTEAFF	TGTGCCAGTAGTATCGGACGGGGCACTGAAGCTTTCTTT
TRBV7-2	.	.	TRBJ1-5	CASSLGQGGYQPQHF	TGTGCCAGCAGCTTAGGGCAGGGTGGTTATCAGCCCCAGCATTTT
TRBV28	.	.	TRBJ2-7	CASSFGASYEQYF	TGTGCCAGCAGTTTTGGGGCTTCCTACGAGCAGTACTTC